Below, 16 T cell receptor beta chains from the same sample are listed, as sequenced in a study of blood T cell repertoires in COVID-19. TCRdb's table, derived via immunoSEQ multiplex PCR, lists solely in-frame clones and lacks some. Among over 150,000 clones listed, 80% to 90% were seen once. Sequencing was done on a sample of peripheral blood. These receptors were collected from a man in his 70s with active or convalescent COVID-19.

The DNA of the CDR3 is TGTGCCTGGACCCTTACGGGTAGGGCCCGGGGCACTGAAGCTTTCTTT. It encodes CAWTLTGRARGTEAFF. The chain joins TRBV30 to TRBJ1-1; D is undetermined. V lost 4 bases and J 4 bases, leaving 22 bases between the germline ends. Germline lookup yields CDR1 GTSNPN and CDR2 SVGIG (reference sequence). The length of the CDR3 is 16 residues.

The DNA for the CDR3 is TGTGCCAGCAGCTTGGGGGGGGACACTGAAGCTTTCTTT. Protein product: CASSLGGDTEAFF. The chain carries TRBV11-2 and TRBJ1-1, with a weak D call TRBD1 (5 bases). The CDR3 has 13 amino acids. The ends were cut back, 3 bases at V and 3 bases at J, with 8 bases in the middle. Germline CDR1 reads SGHAT; CDR2 reads FQNNGV.

This clone was detected many times. The chain is built from TRBV28 and TRBJ2-3; 9 nucleotides line up with TRBD2. Trimming cost V 2 bases and J 0 bases; bases outside gene matches: 12. This CDR3 comprises 19 residues. The germline V gene has CDR1 MDHEN and CDR2 SYDVKM. For the CDR3, the DNA is TGTGCCAGCAGTTTAGCACCTAGCGGGACCTTTTATAGCACAGATACGCAGTATTTT. Amino acids: CASSLAPSGTFYSTDTQYF.

The rearrangement uses TRBV10-3 and TRBJ2-2, with 8 bases identical to TRBD2. The CDR3 is 15 residues long. Germline loops: CDR1 ENHRY, CDR2 SYGVKD. Trimming cost V 6 bases and J 5 bases; bases outside gene matches: 8. This CDR3 is CAIRPGLEKTGELFF. CDR3 nucleotides: TGTGCCATCAGACCGGGACTAGAAAAAACCGGGGAGCTGTTTTTT.

J is TRBJ1-4 and V is TRBV7-2; D remains ambiguous. There are 14 residues in the CDR3. The V end lost 7 bases, the J end lost 2 bases, and 11 bases lay between the germline ends. Germline CDR1 and CDR2: SGHTA and FQGNSA. In DNA form, the CDR3 reads TGTGCCAGCACCCCAGCGGCTACTAATGAAAAACTGTTTTTT. As protein: CASTPAATNEKLFF. The full variable domain, with the rest looked up from reference TRBV7-2 and TRBJ1-4, is GAGVSQSPSNKVTEKGKDVELRCDPISGHTALYWYRQSLGQGLEFLIYFQGNSAPDKSGLPSDRFSAERTGGSVSTLTIQRTQQEDSAVYLCASTPAATNEKLFFGSGTQLSVL.

In its sample, this clone was seen once. V is TRBV30 and J is TRBJ1-3; TRBD1 might be the D (6 bases). This CDR3 region has 11 residues. Looked up from germline, CDR1 is GTSNPN and CDR2 is SVGIG (reference sequence). The CDR3 DNA reads TGTGAGGGGGTCTCTGGAAACACCATATATTTT. Its protein product is CEGVSGNTIYF.

The J gene is TRBJ2-3, the V gene TRBV9; tentatively, D is TRBD1 (5 bases). V lost 4 bases, J lost 5 bases, and 14 bases lay in between. CDR3 size: 14 residues. Germline V lookup: CDR1 SGDLS, CDR2 YYNGEE. CDR3 nucleotides: TGTGCCAGCAGCCCGCTCCCCCAGGGAGATACGCAGTATTTT. It codes for CASSPLPQGDTQYF.

The chain combines TRBV28 with TRBJ1-2, with a weak D call TRBD1 (5 bases). The CDR3 is 15 residues long. The germline V gene encodes CDR1 MDHEN and CDR2 SYDVKM. V was cut by 4 bases and J by 4 bases, with 16 bases left in between. This CDR3 is CASSWGLRGTYGYTF. CDR3 nucleotides: TGTGCCAGCAGTTGGGGACTCCGAGGGACCTATGGCTACACCTTC.

This clone was seen only a few times. CDR3 DNA sequence: TGTGCCAGCAGGACGACAGGGAACTATGGCTACACCTTC. This gives the protein CASRTTGNYGYTF. The gene calls are TRBV28 and TRBJ1-2; TRBD1 matches 7 bases. After removal of 6 bases from V and 2 bases from J, the junction contained 3 bases not matched to a gene. This CDR3 is built from 13 residues. Germline V lookup: CDR1 MDHEN, CDR2 SYDVKM.

The chain employs TRBV3-1 (or the pseudogene TRBV3-2) and TRBJ2-1; 7 bases are shared with TRBD1. Germline V gene lookup returns CDR1 LGHDT and CDR2 YNNKEL (reference sequence). The V segment lost 1 base and the J segment 4 bases; nucleotides outside the gene matches: 10. There are 17 residues in the CDR3. Here the CDR3 reads CASSQGGRTGTYNEQFF. CDR3 bases: TGTGCCAGCAGCCAAGGGGGACGGACAGGAACGTACAATGAGCAGTTCTTC.

This rearrangement joins TRBV10-3 to TRBJ2-1; 11 positions match TRBD2. The germline V gene encodes CDR1 ENHRY and CDR2 SYGVKD. The junction had 8 bases not matched to a gene; V was cut back by 6 bases and J by 7 bases. There are 15 residues in the CDR3. In DNA, the CDR3 is TGTGCCATCAGATCAACTAGCGGGAGCGGAAATGAGCAGTTCTTC. This sequence encodes CAIRSTSGSGNEQFF.

CDR3 residues: CASTPPGRGVNSPLHF. In nucleotides, the CDR3 is TGTGCCAGCACCCCCCCGGGCAGGGGAGTGAATTCACCCCTCCACTTT. This sequence joins TRBV7-2 and TRBJ1-6; tentative D call: TRBD1 (6 bases). The germline V gene has CDR1 SGHTA and CDR2 FQGNSA. The V and J ends lost 7 bases and 7 bases respectively, with 20 bases between them. This CDR3 spans 16 amino acids.

The CDR3 nucleotides read TGTGCCAGCAGCGTAGTTGGGACAGGGTTGTACGAGCAGTACTTC. Translated: CASSVVGTGLYEQYF. The J gene is TRBJ2-7, the V gene TRBV9; TRBD1 matches at 9 bases. V lost 0 bases to trimming and J lost 4 bases; unmatched junction nucleotides: 5. Germline V gives CDR1 SGDLS, CDR2 YYNGEE. The length of the CDR3 is 15 residues.

J is TRBJ1-3 and V is TRBV30; 10 bases fit TRBD1. There are 16 residues in the CDR3. V lost 3 bases to trimming and J lost 1 base; unmatched junction nucleotides: 6. Germline V CDR1 and CDR2: GTSNPN, SVGIG (reference sequence). DNA for the CDR3: TGTGCCTGGAGGTTCCGGACAGGGGGATCTGGAAACACCATATATTTT. This sequence encodes CAWRFRTGGSGNTIYF.

The chain recombines TRBV19 with TRBJ2-3, with 9 bases that match TRBD1. Per the germline V gene, CDR1 is LNHDA and CDR2 is SQIVND (reference sequence). The junction had 2 bases not matched to a gene; V was cut back by 1 base and J by 0 bases. This CDR3 is 16 amino acids long. CDR3 residues: CASSIGTGVSTDTQYF. The DNA for the CDR3 is TGTGCCAGTAGTATAGGGACAGGGGTTAGCACAGATACGCAGTATTTT.

This chain uses TRBV12-5 with TRBJ1-5, with TRBD1 as a possible D gene (6 bases). Trimming left V 5 bases short and J 4 bases short, with 12 bases between. CDR1 LGHNT and CDR2 FRNRAP come from the germline V gene. The CDR3 has 14 residues. CDR3 residues: CASGPGQGNQPQHF. The CDR3 nucleotides read TGTGCTAGTGGTCCGGGACAAGGTAATCAGCCCCAGCATTTT. Complete variable domain (other parts from reference TRBV12-5 and TRBJ1-5): DARVTQTPRHKVTEMGQEVTMRCQPILGHNTVFWYRQTMMQGLELLAYFRNRAPLDDSGMPKDRFSAEMPDATLATLKIQPSEPRDSAVYFCASGPGQGNQPQHFGDGTRLSIL.